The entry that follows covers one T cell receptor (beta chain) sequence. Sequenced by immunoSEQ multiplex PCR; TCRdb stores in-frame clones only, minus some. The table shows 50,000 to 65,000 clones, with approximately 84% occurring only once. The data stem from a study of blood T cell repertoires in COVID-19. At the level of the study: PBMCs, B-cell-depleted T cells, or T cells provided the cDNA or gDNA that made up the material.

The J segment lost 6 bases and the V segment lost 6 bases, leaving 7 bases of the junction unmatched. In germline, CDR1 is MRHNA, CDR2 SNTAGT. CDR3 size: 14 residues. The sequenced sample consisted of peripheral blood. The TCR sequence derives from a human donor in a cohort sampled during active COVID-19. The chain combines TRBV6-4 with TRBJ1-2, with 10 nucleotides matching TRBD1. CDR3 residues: CASRAGQGGNGYTF. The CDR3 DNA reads TGTGCCAGCAGGGCTGGACAGGGGGGAAATGGCTACACCTTC.